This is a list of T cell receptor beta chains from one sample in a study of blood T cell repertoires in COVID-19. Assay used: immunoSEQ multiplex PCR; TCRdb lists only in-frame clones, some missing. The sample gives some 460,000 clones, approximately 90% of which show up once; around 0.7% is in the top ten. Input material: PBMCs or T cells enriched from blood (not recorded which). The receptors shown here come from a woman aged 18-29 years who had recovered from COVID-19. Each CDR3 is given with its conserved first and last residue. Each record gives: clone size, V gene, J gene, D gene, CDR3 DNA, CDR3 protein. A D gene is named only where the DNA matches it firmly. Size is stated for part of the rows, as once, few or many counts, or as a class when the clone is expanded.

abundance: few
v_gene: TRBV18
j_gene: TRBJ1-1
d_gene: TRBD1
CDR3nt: TGTGCCAGCTCACCCGGACAGGGAGGCACTGAAGCTTTCTTT
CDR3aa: CASSPGQGGTEAFF

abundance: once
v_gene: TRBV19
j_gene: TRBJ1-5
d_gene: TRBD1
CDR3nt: TGTGCCAGTAGTTCGGACAGGGCGAAATTTCAGCCCCAGCATTTT
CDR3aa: CASSSDRAKFQPQHF

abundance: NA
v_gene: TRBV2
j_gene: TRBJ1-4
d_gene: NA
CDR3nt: TGTGCCAGCAACACAGGGTTAACTAATGAAAAACTGTTTTTT
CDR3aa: CASNTGLTNEKLFF

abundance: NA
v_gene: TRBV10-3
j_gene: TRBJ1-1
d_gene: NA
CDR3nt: TGTGCCATCACCCGCGGACACCAGAACACTGAAGCTTTCTTT
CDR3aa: CAITRGHQNTEAFF

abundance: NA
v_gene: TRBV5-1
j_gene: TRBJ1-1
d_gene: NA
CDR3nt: TGCGCCAGCAGCTTCGGAGGAGTGCGGACTGAAGCTTTCTTT
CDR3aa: CASSFGGVRTEAFF

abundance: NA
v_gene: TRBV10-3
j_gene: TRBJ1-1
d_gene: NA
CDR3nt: TGTGCCATCAGTGATTCGGGAGACTCTGAAGCTTTCTTT
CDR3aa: CAISDSGDSEAFF

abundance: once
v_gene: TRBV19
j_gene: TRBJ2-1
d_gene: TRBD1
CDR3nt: TGTGCCAGTTGCTTTGGGACAGACTACAATGAGCAGTTCTTC
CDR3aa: CASCFGTDYNEQFF

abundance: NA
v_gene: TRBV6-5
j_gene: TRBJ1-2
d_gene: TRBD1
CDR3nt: TGTGCCAGCACCCGGACAGGTTTTAACTATGGCTACACCTTC
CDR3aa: CASTRTGFNYGYTF

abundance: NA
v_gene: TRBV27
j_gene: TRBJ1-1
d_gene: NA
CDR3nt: TGTGCCAGCAGTTTAGGGGCCGAGAACCTGAGCACTGAAGCTTTCTTT
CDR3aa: CASSLGAENLSTEAFF

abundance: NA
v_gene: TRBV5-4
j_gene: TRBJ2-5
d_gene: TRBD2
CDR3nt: TGTGCCAGCAGCGCGTCCGGGGGGGAAGAGACCCAGTACTTC
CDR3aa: CASSASGGEETQYF

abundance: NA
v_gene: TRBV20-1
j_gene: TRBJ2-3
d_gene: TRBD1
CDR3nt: TGCAGTGCTAGTCTGGCAGGGGGTTGGGAAGATACGCAGTATTTT
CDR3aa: CSASLAGGWEDTQYF

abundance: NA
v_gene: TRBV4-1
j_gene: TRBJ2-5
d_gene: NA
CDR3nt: TGCGCCAGCAGCCCTAGCGCCGCTCAAGAGACCCAGTACTTC
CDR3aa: CASSPSAAQETQYF

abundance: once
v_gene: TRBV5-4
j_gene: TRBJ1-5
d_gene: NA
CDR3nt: TGTGCGTCCCAGTTGTTTGGTCAGCCCCAGCATTTT
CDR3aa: CASQLFGQPQHF

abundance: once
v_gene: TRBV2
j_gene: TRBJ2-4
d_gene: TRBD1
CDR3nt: TGTGCCAGCACTCAACCGGACAGGGGGGAAAACATTCAGTACTTC
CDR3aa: CASTQPDRGENIQYF

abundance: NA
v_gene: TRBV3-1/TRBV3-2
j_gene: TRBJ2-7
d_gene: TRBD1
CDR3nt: TGTGCCAGCAGCCGTGGGTCCGGGACAGCGAACTCCTACGAGCAGTACTTC
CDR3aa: CASSRGSGTANSYEQYF

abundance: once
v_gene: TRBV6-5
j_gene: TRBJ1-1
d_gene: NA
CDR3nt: TGTGCCAGCAGTTACTCAGGACACCCGAACACTGAAGCTTTCTTT
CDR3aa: CASSYSGHPNTEAFF

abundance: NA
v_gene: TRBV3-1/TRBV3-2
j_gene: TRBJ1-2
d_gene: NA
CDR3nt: TGTGCCAGCAGCCAAATCCGGGGAGAGGGCTACACCTTC
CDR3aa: CASSQIRGEGYTF

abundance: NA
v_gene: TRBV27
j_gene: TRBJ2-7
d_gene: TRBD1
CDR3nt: TGTGCCAGCAGCCCCGGGACAGGGTCTTTCGAGCAGTACTTC
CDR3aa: CASSPGTGSFEQYF

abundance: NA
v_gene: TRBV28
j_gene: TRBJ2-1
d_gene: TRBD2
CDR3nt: TGTGCCAGCTACGGGGGGGGGACCTACAATGAGCAGTTCTTC
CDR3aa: CASYGGGTYNEQFF

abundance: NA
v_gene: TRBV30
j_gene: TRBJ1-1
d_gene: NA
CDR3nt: TGTGCCTGGTACATCCCCCGAAAACCCAAAGCTTTCTTT
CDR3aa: CAWYIPRKPKAFF

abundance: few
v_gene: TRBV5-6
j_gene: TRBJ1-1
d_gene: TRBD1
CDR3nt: TGTGCCAGCAGTTTGGACAGGGGGCCCGGCACTGAAGCTTTCTTT
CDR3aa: CASSLDRGPGTEAFF

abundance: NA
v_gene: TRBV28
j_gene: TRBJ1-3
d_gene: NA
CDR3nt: TGTGCCAGCAGTTTCCGGGTCGGAAACACCATATATTTT
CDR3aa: CASSFRVGNTIYF

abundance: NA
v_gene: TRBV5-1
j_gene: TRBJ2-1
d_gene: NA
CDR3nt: TGCGCCAGCAGCGTTAGCGGCACCTACAATGAGCAGTTCTTC
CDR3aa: CASSVSGTYNEQFF

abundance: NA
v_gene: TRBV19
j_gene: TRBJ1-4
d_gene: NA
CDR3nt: TGTGCCAGTAGTATGGACAGCCCCATTGAGAGTGAAAAACTGTTTTTT
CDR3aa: CASSMDSPIESEKLFF

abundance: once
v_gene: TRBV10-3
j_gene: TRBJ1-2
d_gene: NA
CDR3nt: TGTGCCATCAGAGCAGAGGCTTGGGGCTACACCTTC
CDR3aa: CAIRAEAWGYTF

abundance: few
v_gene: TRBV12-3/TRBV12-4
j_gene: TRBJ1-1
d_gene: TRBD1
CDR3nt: TGTGCCAGCAGACGTACAGGGGGGACTGAAGCTTTCTTT
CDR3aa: CASRRTGGTEAFF

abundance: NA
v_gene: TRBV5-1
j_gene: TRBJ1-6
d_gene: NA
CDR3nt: TGCGCCAGCAGCTTGAGGTCAGGAGGCGATAATTCACCCCTCCACTTT
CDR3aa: CASSLRSGGDNSPLHF

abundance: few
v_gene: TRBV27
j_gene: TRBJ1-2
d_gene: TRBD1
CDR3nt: TGTGCCAGCAGTCCGGGACAGGGTGTGGGCGGCTACACCTTC
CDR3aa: CASSPGQGVGGYTF

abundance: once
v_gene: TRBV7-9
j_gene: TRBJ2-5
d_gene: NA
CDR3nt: TGTGCCAGCAGCTTACGCGTCCAAGAGACCCAGTACTTC
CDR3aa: CASSLRVQETQYF

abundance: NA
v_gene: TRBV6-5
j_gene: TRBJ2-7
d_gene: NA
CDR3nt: TGTGCCAGCAGTCGTCCGGGTTTCTACTACGAGCAGTACTTC
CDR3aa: CASSRPGFYYEQYF

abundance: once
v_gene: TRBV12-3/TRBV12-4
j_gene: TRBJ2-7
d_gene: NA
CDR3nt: TGTGCCAGCAGTTCGTTTTACGAGCAGTACTTC
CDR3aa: CASSSFYEQYF

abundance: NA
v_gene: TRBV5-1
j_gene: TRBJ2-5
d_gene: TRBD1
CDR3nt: TGCGCCAGCAGCTTGGAGGGGGCCCAAGGGACCCAGTACTTC
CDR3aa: CASSLEGAQGTQYF

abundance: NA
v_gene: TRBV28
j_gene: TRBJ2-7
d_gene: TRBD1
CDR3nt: TGTGCCAGCACGCAACAGGGGTTAGTAAACGAGCAGTACTTC
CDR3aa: CASTQQGLVNEQYF

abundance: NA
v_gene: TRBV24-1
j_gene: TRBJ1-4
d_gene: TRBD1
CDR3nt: TGTGCCACCGTCCAGGGGGATGAAAAACTGTTTTTT
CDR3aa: CATVQGDEKLFF

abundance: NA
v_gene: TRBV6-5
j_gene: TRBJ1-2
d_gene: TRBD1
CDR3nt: TGTGCCAGCCTTGGGACAGAGAACTATGGCTACACCTTC
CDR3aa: CASLGTENYGYTF

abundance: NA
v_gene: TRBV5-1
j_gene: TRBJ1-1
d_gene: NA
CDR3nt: TGCGCCAGCAGCTTGGGACACGATTATACGGGGGGCACTGAAGCTTTCTTT
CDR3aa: CASSLGHDYTGGTEAFF

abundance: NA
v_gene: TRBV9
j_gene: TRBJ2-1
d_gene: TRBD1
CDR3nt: TGTGCCAGCAGCGTAGAAGGGAACAGGGGTGGGTACAATGAGCAGTTCTTC
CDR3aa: CASSVEGNRGGYNEQFF

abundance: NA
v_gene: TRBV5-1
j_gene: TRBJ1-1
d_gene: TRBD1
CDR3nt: TGCGCCAGCAGCCTCGGACAGGCGGGAAACACTGAAGCTTTCTTT
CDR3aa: CASSLGQAGNTEAFF

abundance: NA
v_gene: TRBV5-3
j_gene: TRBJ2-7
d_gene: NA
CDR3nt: TGTGCCAGAAGCTTTAGAGGTCCTGCCTACGAGCAGTACTTC
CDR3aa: CARSFRGPAYEQYF

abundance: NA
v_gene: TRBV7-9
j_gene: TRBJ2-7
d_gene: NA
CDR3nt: TGTGCCACCCGCCCCCTAGTAGGATACGAGCAGTACTTC
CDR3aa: CATRPLVGYEQYF

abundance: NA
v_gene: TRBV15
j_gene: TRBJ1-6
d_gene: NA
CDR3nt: TGTGCCACCAGTTGGGACAAATTCGGGAATTCACCCCTCCACTTT
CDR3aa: CATSWDKFGNSPLHF

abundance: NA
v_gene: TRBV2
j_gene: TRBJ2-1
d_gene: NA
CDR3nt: TGTGCCAGCACCCTAGGTGTTGAGCAGTTCTTC
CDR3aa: CASTLGVEQFF

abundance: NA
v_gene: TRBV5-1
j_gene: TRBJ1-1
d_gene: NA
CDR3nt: TGCGCCAGCAGCTTGGATCAGGGCAGTGGAGACACTGAAGCTTTCTTT
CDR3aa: CASSLDQGSGDTEAFF

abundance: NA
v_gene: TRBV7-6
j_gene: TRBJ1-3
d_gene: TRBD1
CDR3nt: TGTGCCAGCAGCTTATGGGCAGGGGGCGGGGACACCATATATTTT
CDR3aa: CASSLWAGGGDTIYF

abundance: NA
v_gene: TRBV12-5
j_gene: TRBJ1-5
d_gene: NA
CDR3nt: TGTGCTAGTGGTTTGGGCGTTAACCAGCCCCAGCATTTT
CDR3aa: CASGLGVNQPQHF